A selection of T cell receptor beta chains follows, all from one sample in a study of blood T cell repertoires in COVID-19. The method was immunoSEQ multiplex PCR; TCRdb's version includes in-frame clones alone and lacks a portion of them. The repertoire consists of around 130,000 clones, with over 60% occurring once and the leading ten covering approximately 8%. Input material: peripheral blood. These receptors originate from a human donor in a cohort sampled during active COVID-19. Both conserved end residues are trimmed from each CDR3. The listing skips clone size in some rows; elsewhere it reads once, few, many or a size class.

ASSLYGNSGNTIY	TRBV27	-
ASSPGLVSGALN	TRBV13	-
ASSPGGAGEQY	TRBV3-1/TRBV3-2	-
ASSSLETGGGYT	TRBV5-1	-
ASRPRDYEQY	TRBV2	-
ASSETSSYEQY	TRBV10-2	-
ASSIIQNTGELF	TRBV19	-
ASSKEAEYEQY	TRBV21-1	-
ASSVDGGVTEAF	TRBV9	-
ASSLNGGQVGYT	TRBV5-1	-
ASSSGDSDSYEQY	TRBV13	-
ASSLGPPTSAREQY	TRBV7-6	many
ASSTVNEQY	TRBV12-3/TRBV12-4	-
ASSLGGRNEKLF	TRBV5-1	-
ASSLTGLNIYEQY	TRBV27	-
ASSDRQGVGEKLF	TRBV2	-
ATSDSNKHREDYEQY	TRBV24-1	-
ASSEDATYLLYGYT	TRBV6-1	-
ASSPRTGGPGELF	TRBV7-6	once
ASSSRDSGGAGQY	TRBV13	-
ASRYRGGTEAF	TRBV6-5	-
ASSRTGTEAF	TRBV28	-
ASTNQGGEAMNTEAF	TRBV19	-
ASRLGGGTEAF	TRBV12-2	-
ASSDHRDQPQH	TRBV19	few
AISETDSYEQY	TRBV10-3	-
ASSFDRGTEAF	TRBV27	-
ASSPGLAVFEQF	TRBV7-7	-